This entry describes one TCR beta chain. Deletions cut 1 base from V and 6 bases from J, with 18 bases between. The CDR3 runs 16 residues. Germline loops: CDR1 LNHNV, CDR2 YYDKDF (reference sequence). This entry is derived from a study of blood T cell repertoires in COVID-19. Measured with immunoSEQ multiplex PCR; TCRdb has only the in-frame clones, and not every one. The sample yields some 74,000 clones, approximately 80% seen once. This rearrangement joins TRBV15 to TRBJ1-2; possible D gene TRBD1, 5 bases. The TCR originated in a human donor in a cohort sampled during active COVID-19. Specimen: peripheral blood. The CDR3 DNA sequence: TGTGCCACCAGCAGAGTGGGCAGGGCTAGTGGGGATGGCTACACCTTC. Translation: CATSRVGRASGDGYTF.